These T cell receptor beta chains were read from a single sample in a study of response to subunit inactivated influenza vaccine. TCRdb fed the RT-PCR reads into MiXCR, producing one record per CDR3 protein. The table lists about 500,000 distinct CDR3 sequences, under 8.5% of them singletons. Material: PBMCs from blood, obtained roughly 24 months after vaccination. The receptors derive from a man between 45 and 75 years old who received an inactivated influenza vaccine. Each CDR3 is given with its conserved first and last residue. Each record gives: V gene, J gene, CDR3 length, D gene, clone size, CDR3 protein, CDR3 DNA. D genes are given only for firm matches. Part of the rows lack a size; the others show once, few, many or a class for expanded clones.

TRBV12-3/TRBV12-4	TRBJ2-2	15	TRBD1	-	CASSHRGTNTGELFF	TGTGCCAGCAGTCACAGGGGCACGAACACCGGGGAGCTGTTTTTT
TRBV28	TRBJ1-2	13	-	-	CASSSTVNYGYTF	TGTGCCAGCAGTTCGACAGTGAACTATGGCTACACCTTC
TRBV20-1	TRBJ1-1	14	-	many	CSAPQSTINTEAFF	TGCAGTGCACCCCAGAGCACTATTAACACTGAAGCTTTCTTT
TRBV6-2/TRBV6-3	TRBJ1-2	12	-	-	CASSYSDYGYTF	TGTGCCAGCAGTTACTCGGACTATGGCTACACCTTC
TRBV4-1	TRBJ2-2	15	-	many	CASSPGAQGGGELFF	TGCGCCAGCAGCCCTGGGGCACAGGGAGGCGGGGAGCTGTTTTTT
TRBV7-9	TRBJ2-7	14	-	few	CASSHGWAGYEQYF	TGTGCCAGCAGCCACGGCTGGGCTGGTTACGAGCAGTACTTC
TRBV20-1	TRBJ1-1	13	-	few	CSAPGRGRTEAFF	TGCAGTGCCCCGGGGCGGGGAAGGACTGAAGCTTTCTTT
TRBV7-2	TRBJ2-7	14	-	many	CASSLHRAAGEQYF	TGTGCCAGCAGCTTACACAGGGCCGCGGGAGAGCAGTACTTC
TRBV18	TRBJ2-1	15	TRBD2	many	CASAVAGGGLNEQFF	TGTGCCAGCGCGGTAGCGGGAGGAGGCCTCAATGAGCAGTTCTTC
TRBV7-2	TRBJ2-1	14	-	few	CASSLSRRANEQFF	TGTGCCAGCAGCTTATCGCGACGTGCCAATGAGCAGTTCTTC
TRBV7-9	TRBJ1-3	16	-	many	CASSSSGGRRGNTIYF	TGTGCCAGCAGCTCCTCCGGGGGCAGAAGAGGAAACACCATATATTTT
TRBV28	TRBJ2-7	13	TRBD1	-	CASSDLTGREQYF	TGTGCCAGCAGCGACTTGACAGGGCGCGAGCAGTACTTC
TRBV20-1	TRBJ1-5	14	-	few	CSASEDRGNQPQHF	TGCAGTGCTAGCGAGGACAGAGGGAATCAGCCCCAGCATTTT
TRBV4-3	TRBJ2-5	14	-	many	CASSQDWREETQYF	TGCGCCAGCAGCCAAGATTGGAGGGAAGAGACCCAGTACTTC
TRBV20-1	TRBJ2-7	15	-	few	CSAPPVDSATYEQYF	TGCAGTGCTCCTCCGGTAGACAGTGCGACCTACGAGCAGTACTTC
TRBV28	TRBJ2-2	16	TRBD2	-	CASNPQRGDRTGELFF	TGTGCCAGCAATCCCCAACGGGGGGATCGGACCGGGGAGCTGTTTTTT
TRBV2	TRBJ2-1	12	-	few	CASSAAYNEQFF	TGTGCCAGCAGTGCGGCCTACAATGAGCAGTTCTTC
TRBV20-1	TRBJ2-1	14	-	many	CSARAVLMNNEQFF	TGCAGTGCTAGGGCGGTGCTGATGAACAATGAGCAGTTCTTC
TRBV7-2	TRBJ2-5	12	-	many	CASRIKQETQYF	TGTGCCAGCAGAATTAAGCAAGAGACCCAGTACTTC
TRBV29-1	TRBJ2-7	12	TRBD1	-	CSVGGGRYEQYF	TGCAGCGTTGGAGGGGGCCGCTACGAGCAGTACTTC
TRBV3-1	TRBJ1-5	14	TRBD1	-	CASSQATGGQPQHF	TGTGCCAGCAGCCAAGCGACAGGGGGTCAGCCCCAGCATTTT
TRBV20-1	TRBJ2-3	15	TRBD2	-	CSAQGTSGSPDTQYF	TGCAGTGCTCAAGGGACTAGCGGGAGCCCAGATACGCAGTATTTT
TRBV20-1	TRBJ2-3	16	-	-	CSASRESGLSTDTQYF	TGCAGTGCCAGTCGGGAGAGCGGATTGAGCACAGATACGCAGTATTTT
TRBV2	TRBJ2-3	14	TRBD1	few	CASSWDRDADTQYF	TGTGCCAGCAGCTGGGACAGGGATGCAGATACGCAGTATTTT
TRBV18	TRBJ1-1	14	TRBD1	few	CASSRTGTNTEAFF	TGTGCCAGCTCACGGACAGGGACGAACACTGAAGCTTTCTTT